These 11 T cell receptor beta chains were all obtained from the same sample, sequenced in a study of shared clonotypes between healthy human individuals. This table comes from immunoSEQ multiplex PCR, and its TCRdb copy is limited to in-frame clones, with some not included. The repertoire holds 950,000 to 1,300,000 clones, with about 74% as singletons. Sequenced sample: memory CD4+ T cells sorted from blood. Subset indicated: CD45RA-negative fraction. The receptors derive from a man between 18 and 29 years old in good health.

V gene TRBV7-8 combines with J gene TRBJ1-4, with D unclear. Deletions cut 5 bases from V and 7 bases from J, with 8 bases between. CDR3 length: 12 residues. The germline gives CDR1 SGHVS, CDR2 FQNEAQ. CDR3 residues: CASSPPGEKLFF. The CDR3 DNA sequence: TGTGCCAGCAGCCCACCTGGTGAAAAACTGTTTTTT.

As concerns this clone: The same CDR3 also results from other DNA sequences found in this sample. This chain links TRBV18 with TRBJ2-3; no clear D gene. This CDR3 has 15 amino acids. Germline V gene lookup returns CDR1 KGHSH and CDR2 LQKENI. Between the trimmed V and J ends, which lost 2 bases and 0 bases, there was a span of 9 bases. The CDR3 DNA reads TGTGCCAGCTCACCAACGGCAGCTAGCACAGATACGCAGTATTTT. It is translated as CASSPTAASTDTQYF.

The chain uses TRBV6-6 and TRBJ1-6; D uncertain. This CDR3 spans 15 amino acids. The V end lost 8 bases, the J end lost 2 bases, and 13 bases lay between the germline ends. The germline V gene has CDR1 MNHNY and CDR2 SVGAGI (reference sequence). CDR3 in DNA: TGTGCCAGCTCGCAAACTGAGACCTATAATTCACCCCTCCACTTT. Protein product: CASSQTETYNSPLHF.

This chain connects TRBV5-1 to TRBJ1-2; weak D call: TRBD1 (6 bases). Trimming left V 4 bases short and J 4 bases short, with 11 bases between. Germline V gene data show CDR1 as SGHRS and CDR2 as YFSETQ. The CDR3 runs to 13 residues. The CDR3 reads CASSQGTLYGYTF. CDR3 in DNA: TGCGCCAGCAGCCAAGGGACACTCTATGGCTACACCTTC.

The chain is built from TRBV10-3 and TRBJ1-2; D is uncertain. The V gene's germline CDR1 is ENHRY and CDR2 SYGVKD. Trimming pared 7 bases from V and 4 bases from J, leaving 13 bases between. This CDR3 region has 13 residues. The CDR3 sequence is CAITPGPVYGYTF. CDR3 in DNA: TGTGCCATCACCCCAGGACCAGTCTATGGCTACACCTTC.

The chain links TRBV4-3 to TRBJ2-4; 8 positions agree with TRBD1. This CDR3 is 18 amino acids long. After removal of 1 base from V and 1 base from J, the junction contained 9 bases not matched to a gene. Germline CDR1 reads LGHNA; CDR2 reads YSLEER. The CDR3 sequence is CASSQVLGQGFAKNIQYF. The CDR3 nucleotides are TGCGCCAGCAGCCAAGTACTAGGACAGGGATTTGCCAAAAACATTCAGTACTTC.

This chain uses TRBV7-9 with TRBJ2-7, with a weak D call TRBD2 (5 bases). Trimming shortened V by 3 bases and J by 2 bases, and 17 bases separated the two germline ends. Germline V gene sequence: CDR1 SEHNR, CDR2 FQNEAQ (reference sequence). The CDR3 has 16 amino acids. The CDR3 nucleotides are TGTGCCAGCAGCTTTCGAAGCGGTAACCCAGCCTACGAGCAGTACTTC. Residues: CASSFRSGNPAYEQYF. The full variable domain, with the rest looked up from reference TRBV7-9 and TRBJ2-7, is DTGVSQNPRHKITKRGQNVTFRCDPISEHNRLYWYRQTLGQGPEFLTYFQNEAQLEKSRLLSDRFSAERPKGSFSTLEIQRTEQGDSAMYLCASSFRSGNPAYEQYFGPGTRLTVT.

CDR3 sequence (DNA): TGTGCCAGCAGCTTAGACGGGAGAGGGGATGAGCAGTTCTTC. It translates to CASSLDGRGDEQFF. This rearrangement joins TRBV11-2 to TRBJ2-1; weak D call: TRBD2 (6 bases). The V end lost 0 bases, the J end lost 8 bases, and 11 bases lay between the germline ends. The germline gives CDR1 SGHAT, CDR2 FQNNGV. The length of the CDR3 is 14 residues. The whole variable domain, filled in from reference TRBV11-2 and TRBJ2-1, reads EAGVAQSPRYKIIEKRQSVAFWCNPISGHATLYWYQQILGQGPKLLIQFQNNGVVDDSQLPKDRFSAERLKGVDSTLKIQPAKLEDSAVYLCASSLDGRGDEQFFGPGTRLTVL.

The J gene is TRBJ2-7, the V gene TRBV7-2, with TRBD2 as a possible D gene (5 bases). Germline CDR1 SGHTA, CDR2 FQGNSA. V lost 1 base to trimming and J lost 6 bases, with 7 bases between them. The CDR3 runs 12 residues. The CDR3 loop is CASSLVGSEQYF. CDR3 DNA sequence: TGTGCCAGCAGCTTAGTAGGGAGCGAGCAGTACTTC.

This rearrangement joins TRBV7-8 to TRBJ1-1; D gene unclear. Trimming took 1 base from V and 0 from J, leaving 9 bases between them. Germline assignment: CDR1 SGHVS and CDR2 FQNEAQ. The CDR3 has 15 amino acids. The CDR3 sequence is CASSLEGYVNTEAFF. DNA for the CDR3: TGTGCCAGCAGCTTAGAGGGTTATGTGAACACTGAAGCTTTCTTT.

The rearrangement links TRBV10-3 to TRBJ1-2; 8 nucleotides align to TRBD1. V was clipped by 5 bases and J by 8 bases; unmatched bases: 10. The CDR3 has 14 residues. Per germline, CDR1 ENHRY and CDR2 SYGVKD. The DNA of the CDR3 is TGTGCCATCAGTACCGAAGGACAGGGACGGGGCTACACCTTC. This sequence encodes CAISTEGQGRGYTF.